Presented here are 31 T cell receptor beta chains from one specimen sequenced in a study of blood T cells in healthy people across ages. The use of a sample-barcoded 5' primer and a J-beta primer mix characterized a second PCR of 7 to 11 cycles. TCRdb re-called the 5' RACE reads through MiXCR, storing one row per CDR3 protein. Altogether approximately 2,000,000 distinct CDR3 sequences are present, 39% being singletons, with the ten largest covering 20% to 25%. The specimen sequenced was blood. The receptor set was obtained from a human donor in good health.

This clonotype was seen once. The CDR3 loop is CATSDLRFNQPQHF. Written as DNA, the CDR3 is TGTGCCACCAGTGATTTAAGGTTCAATCAGCCCCAGCATTTT. The chain couples TRBV24-1 to TRBJ1-5; D is undetermined. The V gene's germline CDR1 is KGHDR and CDR2 SFDVKD. V dropped 1 base and J dropped 3 bases, with 6 bases sitting between them. The CDR3 spans 14 residues.

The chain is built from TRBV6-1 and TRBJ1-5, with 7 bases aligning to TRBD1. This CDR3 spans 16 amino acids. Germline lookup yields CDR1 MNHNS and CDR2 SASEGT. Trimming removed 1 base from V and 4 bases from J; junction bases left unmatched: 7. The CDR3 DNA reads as TGTGCCAGCAGTGAAGACCCGGACAGGATTAATCAGCCCCAGCATTTT. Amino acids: CASSEDPDRINQPQHF.

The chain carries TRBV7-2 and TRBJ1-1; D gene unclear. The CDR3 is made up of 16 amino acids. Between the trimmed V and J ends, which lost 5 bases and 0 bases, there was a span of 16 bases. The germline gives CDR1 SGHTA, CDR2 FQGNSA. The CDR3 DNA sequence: TGTGCCAGCAGCCCCGTAGGGTACCCTATGAACACTGAAGCTTTCTTT. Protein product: CASSPVGYPMNTEAFF.

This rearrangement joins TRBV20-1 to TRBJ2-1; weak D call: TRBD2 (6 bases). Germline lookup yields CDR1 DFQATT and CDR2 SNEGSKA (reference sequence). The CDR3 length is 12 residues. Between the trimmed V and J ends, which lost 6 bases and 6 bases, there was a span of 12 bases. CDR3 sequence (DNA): TGCAGTGCAATTGGGGGGTCCAATGAGCAGTTCTTC. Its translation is CSAIGGSNEQFF.

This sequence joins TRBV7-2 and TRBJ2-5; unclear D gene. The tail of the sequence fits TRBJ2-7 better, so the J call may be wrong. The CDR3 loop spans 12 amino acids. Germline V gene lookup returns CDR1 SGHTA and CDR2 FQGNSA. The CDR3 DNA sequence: TGTGCCAGCAGCTTTCCACAGTACGAGCAGTACTTC. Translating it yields CASSFPQYEQYF.

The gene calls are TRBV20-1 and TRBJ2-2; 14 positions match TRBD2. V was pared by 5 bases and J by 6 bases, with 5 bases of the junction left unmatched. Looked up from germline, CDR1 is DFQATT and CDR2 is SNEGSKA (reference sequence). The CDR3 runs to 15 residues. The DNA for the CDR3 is TGCAGTGCTCGGACTAGCGGGGGGCATGCCGGGGAGCTGTTTTTT. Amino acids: CSARTSGGHAGELFF.

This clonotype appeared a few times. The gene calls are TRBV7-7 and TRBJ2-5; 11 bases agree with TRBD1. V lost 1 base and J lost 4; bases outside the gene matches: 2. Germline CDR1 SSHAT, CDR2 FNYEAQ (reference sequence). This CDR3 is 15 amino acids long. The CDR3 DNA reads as TGTGCCAGCAGCTTAGGGGACAGGGGGTTAGAGACCCAGTACTTC. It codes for CASSLGDRGLETQYF.

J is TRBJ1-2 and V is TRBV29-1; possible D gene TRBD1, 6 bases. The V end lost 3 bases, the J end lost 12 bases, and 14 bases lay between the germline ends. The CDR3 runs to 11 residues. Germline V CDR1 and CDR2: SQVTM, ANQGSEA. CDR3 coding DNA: TGCAGCGTTGAGACAGGCACGAGTAACACCTTC. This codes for CSVETGTSNTF.

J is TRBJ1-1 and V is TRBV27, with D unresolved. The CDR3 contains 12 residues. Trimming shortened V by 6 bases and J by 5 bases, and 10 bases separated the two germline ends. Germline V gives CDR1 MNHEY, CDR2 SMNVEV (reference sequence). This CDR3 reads CASRPLNTEAFF. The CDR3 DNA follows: TGTGCCAGCAGACCCCTCAATACTGAAGCTTTCTTT.

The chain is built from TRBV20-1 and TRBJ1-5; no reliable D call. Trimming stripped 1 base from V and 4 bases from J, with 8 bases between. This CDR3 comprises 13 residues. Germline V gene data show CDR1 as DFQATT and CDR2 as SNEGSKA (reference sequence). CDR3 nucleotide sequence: TGCAGTGCTAGAGTTGAAAATAATCAGCCCCAGCATTTT. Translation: CSARVENNQPQHF.

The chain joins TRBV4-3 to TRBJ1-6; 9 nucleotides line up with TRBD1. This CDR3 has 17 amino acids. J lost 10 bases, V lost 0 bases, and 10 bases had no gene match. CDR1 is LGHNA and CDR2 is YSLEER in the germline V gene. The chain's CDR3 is CASSQDLRTGEESPLHF. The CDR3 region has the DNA TGCGCCAGCAGCCAAGATCTCAGGACAGGGGAGGAATCACCCCTCCACTTT.

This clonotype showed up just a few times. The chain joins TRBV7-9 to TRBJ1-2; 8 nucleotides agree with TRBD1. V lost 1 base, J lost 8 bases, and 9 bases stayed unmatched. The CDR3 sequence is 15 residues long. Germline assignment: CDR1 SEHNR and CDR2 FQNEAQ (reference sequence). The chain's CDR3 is CASSLGDRPGSGYTF. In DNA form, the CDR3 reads TGTGCCAGCAGCTTAGGGGACAGGCCTGGGTCGGGCTACACCTTC.

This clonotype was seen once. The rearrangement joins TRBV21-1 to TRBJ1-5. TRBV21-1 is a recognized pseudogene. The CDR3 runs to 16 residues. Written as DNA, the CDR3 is TGTGCCAGCAGCAACTTGGGGGAGGCCAGCAATCAGCCCCAGCATTTT. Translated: CASSNLGEASNQPQHF.

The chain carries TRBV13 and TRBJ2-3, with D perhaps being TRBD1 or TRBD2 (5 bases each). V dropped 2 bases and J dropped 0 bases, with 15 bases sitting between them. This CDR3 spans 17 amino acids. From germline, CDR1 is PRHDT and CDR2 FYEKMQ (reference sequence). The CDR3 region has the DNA TGTGCCAGCAGCTTACTCATGGGGGAGTTGAGCACAGATACGCAGTATTTT. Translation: CASSLLMGELSTDTQYF.

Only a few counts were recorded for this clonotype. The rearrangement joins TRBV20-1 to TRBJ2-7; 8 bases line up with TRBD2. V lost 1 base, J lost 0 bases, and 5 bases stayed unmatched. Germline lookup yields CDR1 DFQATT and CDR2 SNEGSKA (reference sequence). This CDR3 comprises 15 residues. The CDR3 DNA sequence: TGCAGTGCTAGAGTCCCGGGGACTAGCTCCTACGAGCAGTACTTC. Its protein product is CSARVPGTSSYEQYF.

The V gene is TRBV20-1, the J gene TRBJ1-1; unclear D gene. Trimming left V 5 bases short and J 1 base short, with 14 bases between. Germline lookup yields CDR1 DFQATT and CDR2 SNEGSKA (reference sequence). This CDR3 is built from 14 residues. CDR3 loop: CSAPGPWRNTEAFF. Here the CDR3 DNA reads TGCAGTGCTCCCGGGCCCTGGAGGAACACTGAAGCTTTCTTT.

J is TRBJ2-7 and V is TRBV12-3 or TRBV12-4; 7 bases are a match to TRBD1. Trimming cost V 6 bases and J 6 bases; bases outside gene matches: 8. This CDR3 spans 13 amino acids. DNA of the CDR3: TGTGCCAGCAGCTCAGGACAGGTGGGCGAGCAGTACTTC. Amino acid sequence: CASSSGQVGEQYF.

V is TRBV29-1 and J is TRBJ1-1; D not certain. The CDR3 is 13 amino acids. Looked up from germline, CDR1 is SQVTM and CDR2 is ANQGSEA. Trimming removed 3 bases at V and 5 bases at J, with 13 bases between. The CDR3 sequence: CSVDPRMGTEAFF. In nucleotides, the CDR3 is TGCAGCGTTGACCCAAGGATGGGTACTGAAGCTTTCTTT.

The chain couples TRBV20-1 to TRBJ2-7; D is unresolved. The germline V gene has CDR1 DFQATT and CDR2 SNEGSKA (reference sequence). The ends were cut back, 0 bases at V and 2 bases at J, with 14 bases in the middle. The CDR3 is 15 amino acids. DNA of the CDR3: TGCAGTGCTAGAGACCCCAGCAGTTACACCTACGAGCAGTACTTC. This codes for CSARDPSSYTYEQYF.

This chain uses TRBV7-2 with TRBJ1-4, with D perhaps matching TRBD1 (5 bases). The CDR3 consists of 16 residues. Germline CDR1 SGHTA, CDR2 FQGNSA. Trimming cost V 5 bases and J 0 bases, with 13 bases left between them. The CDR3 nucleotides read TGTGCCAGCAGCCACGTGGAGGGGTCAACTAATGAAAAACTGTTTTTT. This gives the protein CASSHVEGSTNEKLFF.

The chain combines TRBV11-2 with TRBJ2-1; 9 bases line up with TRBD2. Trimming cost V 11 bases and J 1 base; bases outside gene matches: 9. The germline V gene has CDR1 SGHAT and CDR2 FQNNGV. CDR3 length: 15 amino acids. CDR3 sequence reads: CAGGATSGSYNEQFF. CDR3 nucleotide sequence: TGTGCCGGCGGCGCAACTAGCGGGTCCTACAATGAGCAGTTCTTC.

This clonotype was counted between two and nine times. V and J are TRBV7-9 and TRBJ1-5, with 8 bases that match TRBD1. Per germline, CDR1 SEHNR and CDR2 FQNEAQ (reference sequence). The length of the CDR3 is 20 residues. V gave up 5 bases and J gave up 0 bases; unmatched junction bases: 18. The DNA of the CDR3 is TGTGCCAGCAGCAGCGCCCCAACAGGGGGGCGTCAGTATAGCAATCAGCCCCAGCATTTT. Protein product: CASSSAPTGGRQYSNQPQHF.

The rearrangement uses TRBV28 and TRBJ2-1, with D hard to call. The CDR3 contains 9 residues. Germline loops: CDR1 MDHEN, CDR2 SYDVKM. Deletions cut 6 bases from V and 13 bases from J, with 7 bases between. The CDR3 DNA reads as TGTGCCAGCAGCTTCCGACAGTTCTTC. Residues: CASSFRQFF.

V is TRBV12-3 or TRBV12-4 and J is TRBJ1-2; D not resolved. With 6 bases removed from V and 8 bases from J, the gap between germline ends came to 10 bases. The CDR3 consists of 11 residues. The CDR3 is CASRAARGYTF. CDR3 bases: TGTGCCAGCAGGGCCGCTAGGGGCTACACCTTC.

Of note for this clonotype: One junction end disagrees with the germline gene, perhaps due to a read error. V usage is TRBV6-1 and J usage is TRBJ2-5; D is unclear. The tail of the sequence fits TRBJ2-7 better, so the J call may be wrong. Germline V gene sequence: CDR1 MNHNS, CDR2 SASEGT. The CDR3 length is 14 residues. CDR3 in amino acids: CTSSDAEWGYEQYF. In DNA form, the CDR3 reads TGTACCAGCAGTGATGCGGAGTGGGGCTACGAGCAGTACTTC.

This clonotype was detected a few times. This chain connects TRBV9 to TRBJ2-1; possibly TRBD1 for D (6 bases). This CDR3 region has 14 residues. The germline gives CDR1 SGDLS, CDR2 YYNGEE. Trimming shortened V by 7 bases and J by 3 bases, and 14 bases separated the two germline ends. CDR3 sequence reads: CASGQGNLYNEQFF. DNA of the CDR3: TGTGCCAGCGGGCAGGGGAATCTCTACAATGAGCAGTTCTTC.

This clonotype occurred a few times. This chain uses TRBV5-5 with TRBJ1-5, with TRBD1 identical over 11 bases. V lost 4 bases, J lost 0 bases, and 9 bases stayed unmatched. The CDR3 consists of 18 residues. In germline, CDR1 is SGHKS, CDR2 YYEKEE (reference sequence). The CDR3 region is CASSPGQGGPYSNQPQHF. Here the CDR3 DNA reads TGTGCCAGCAGCCCGGGACAGGGGGGACCATATAGCAATCAGCCCCAGCATTTT.

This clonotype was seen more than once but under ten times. CDR3 sequence (DNA): TGCAGCGTCATGATAGCGGGGGACTCCTACGAGCAGTACTTC. Protein product: CSVMIAGDSYEQYF. The J gene is TRBJ2-7, the V gene TRBV29-1, with 9 bases lining up with TRBD2. J gave up 0 bases and V 6 bases, and 6 bases lay outside the gene matches. The CDR3 is 14 amino acids. CDR1 and CDR2 from the germline V gene are SQVTM and ANQGSEA.

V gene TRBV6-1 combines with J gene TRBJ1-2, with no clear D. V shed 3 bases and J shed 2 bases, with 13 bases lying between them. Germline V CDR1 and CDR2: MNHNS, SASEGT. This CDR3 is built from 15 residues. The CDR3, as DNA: TGTGCCAGCAGTGAGGACCCCCTGAGAAACTATGGCTACACCTTC. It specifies CASSEDPLRNYGYTF.

CDR3 loop: CASSLRGAAGDTQYF. CDR3 sequence (DNA): TGTGCCAGCAGCTTAAGGGGGGCCGCTGGGGATACGCAGTATTTT. The chain joins TRBV11-2 to TRBJ2-3; D is possibly TRBD1 or TRBD2 (6 bases each). In germline, CDR1 is SGHAT, CDR2 FQNNGV. The CDR3 is made up of 15 amino acids. Trimming shortened V by 2 bases and J by 6 bases, and 15 bases separated the two germline ends.

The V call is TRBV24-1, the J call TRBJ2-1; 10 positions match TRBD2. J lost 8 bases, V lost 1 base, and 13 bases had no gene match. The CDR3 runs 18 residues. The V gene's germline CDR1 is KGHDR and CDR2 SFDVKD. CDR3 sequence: CATSDFRSGGSFGDEQFF. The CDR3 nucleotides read TGTGCCACCAGTGATTTTCGTAGCGGGGGGTCATTTGGCGATGAGCAGTTCTTC.